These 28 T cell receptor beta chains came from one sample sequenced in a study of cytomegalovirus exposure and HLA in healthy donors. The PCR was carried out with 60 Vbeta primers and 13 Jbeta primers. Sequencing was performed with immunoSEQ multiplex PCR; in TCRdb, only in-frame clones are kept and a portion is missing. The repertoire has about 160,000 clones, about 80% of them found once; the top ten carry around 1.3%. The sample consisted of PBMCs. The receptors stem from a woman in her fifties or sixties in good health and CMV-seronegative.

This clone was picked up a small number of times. The chain's CDR3 is CASSVGSDRTNQPQHF. The CDR3 DNA is TGTGCCAGCAGCGTAGGGTCCGACAGGACGAATCAGCCCCAGCATTTT. The rearrangement links TRBV9 to TRBJ1-5, with D perhaps matching TRBD1 (6 bases). With 0 bases removed from V and 4 bases from J, the gap between germline ends came to 14 bases. The CDR3 is made up of 16 amino acids. Germline CDR1 and CDR2: SGDLS and YYNGEE. The full variable domain, rest sourced from reference TRBV9 and TRBJ1-5, is DSGVTQTPKHLITATGQRVTLRCSPRSGDLSVYWYQQSLDQGLQFLIQYYNGEERAKGNILERFSAQQFPDLHSELNLSSLELGDSALYFCASSVGSDRTNQPQHFGDGTRLSIL.

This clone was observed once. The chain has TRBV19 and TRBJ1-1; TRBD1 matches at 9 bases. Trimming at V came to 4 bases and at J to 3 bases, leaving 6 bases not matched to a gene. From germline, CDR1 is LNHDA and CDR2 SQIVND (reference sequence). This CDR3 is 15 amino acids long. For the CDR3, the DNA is TGTGCCAGTAGTACGCGACAGGGGGAGGACACTGAAGCTTTCTTT. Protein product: CASSTRQGEDTEAFF.

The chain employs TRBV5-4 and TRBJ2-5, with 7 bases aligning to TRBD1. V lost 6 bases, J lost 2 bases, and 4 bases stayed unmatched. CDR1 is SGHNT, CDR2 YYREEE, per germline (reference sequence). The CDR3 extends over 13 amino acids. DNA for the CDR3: TGTGCCAGCACCCCGGGACAGCAAGAGACCCAGTACTTC. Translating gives CASTPGQQETQYF.

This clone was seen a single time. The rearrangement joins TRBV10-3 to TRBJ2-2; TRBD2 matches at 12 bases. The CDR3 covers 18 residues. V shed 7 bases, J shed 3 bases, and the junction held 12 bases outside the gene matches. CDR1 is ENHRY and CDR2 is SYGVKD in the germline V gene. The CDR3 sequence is CAINPRTSGEGYTGELFF. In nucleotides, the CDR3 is TGTGCCATCAACCCCCGGACTAGCGGGGAAGGGTACACCGGGGAGCTGTTTTTT.

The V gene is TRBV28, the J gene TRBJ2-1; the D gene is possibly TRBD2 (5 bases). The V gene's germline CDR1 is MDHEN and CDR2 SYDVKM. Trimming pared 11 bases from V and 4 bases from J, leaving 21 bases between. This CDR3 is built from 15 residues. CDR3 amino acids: CASNGVGIQYNEQFF. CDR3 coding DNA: TGTGCCTCCAATGGCGTCGGGATCCAATACAATGAGCAGTTCTTC.

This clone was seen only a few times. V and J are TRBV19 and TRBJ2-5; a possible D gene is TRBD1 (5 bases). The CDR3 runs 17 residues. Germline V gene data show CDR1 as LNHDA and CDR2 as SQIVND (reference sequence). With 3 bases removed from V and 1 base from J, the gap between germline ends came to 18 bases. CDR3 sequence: CASSIRRGPRIQETQYF. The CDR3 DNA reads TGTGCCAGTAGTATTAGAAGGGGCCCCCGAATCCAAGAGACCCAGTACTTC.

The CDR3 reads CASSLPPWAGYTF. The DNA for the CDR3 is TGTGCCAGCAGTCTCCCCCCCTGGGCTGGCTACACCTTC. V gene TRBV2 combines with J gene TRBJ1-2; D is unclear. The CDR3 has 13 amino acids. V was cut by 5 bases and J by 7 bases, with 14 bases left in between. The germline V gene encodes CDR1 SNHLY and CDR2 FYNNEI. Full variable domain (remainder filled in from reference TRBV2 and TRBJ1-2): EPEVTQTPSHQVTQMGQEVILRCVPISNHLYFYWYRQILGQKVEFLVSFYNNEISEKSEIFDDQFSVERPDGSNFTLKIRSTKLEDSAMYFCASSLPPWAGYTFGSGTRLTVV.

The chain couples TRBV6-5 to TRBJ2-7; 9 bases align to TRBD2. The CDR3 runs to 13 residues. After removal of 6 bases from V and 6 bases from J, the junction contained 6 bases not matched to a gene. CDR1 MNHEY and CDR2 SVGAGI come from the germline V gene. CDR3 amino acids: CASRVSGRREQYF. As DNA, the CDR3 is TGTGCCAGCAGAGTCAGCGGGAGGCGCGAGCAGTACTTC.

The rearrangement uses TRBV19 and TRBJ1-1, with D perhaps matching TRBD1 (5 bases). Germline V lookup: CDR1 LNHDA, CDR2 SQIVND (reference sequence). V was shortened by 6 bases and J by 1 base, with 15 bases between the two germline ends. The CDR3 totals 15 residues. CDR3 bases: TGTGCCAGTAGACCTAGGACGGGGGGGAACACTGAAGCTTTCTTT. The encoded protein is CASRPRTGGNTEAFF.

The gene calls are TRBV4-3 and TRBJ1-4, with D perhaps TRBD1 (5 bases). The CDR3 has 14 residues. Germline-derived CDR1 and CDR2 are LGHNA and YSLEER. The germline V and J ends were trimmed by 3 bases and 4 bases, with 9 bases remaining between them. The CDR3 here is CASSHGGNNEKLFF. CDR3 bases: TGCGCCAGCAGCCATGGGGGGAATAATGAAAAACTGTTTTTT.

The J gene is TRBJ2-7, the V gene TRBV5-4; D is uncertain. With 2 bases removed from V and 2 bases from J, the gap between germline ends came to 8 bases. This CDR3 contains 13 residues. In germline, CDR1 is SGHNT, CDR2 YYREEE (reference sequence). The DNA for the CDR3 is TGTGCCAGCAGCTTTTCTATCGCCTACGAGCAGTACTTC. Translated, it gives CASSFSIAYEQYF.

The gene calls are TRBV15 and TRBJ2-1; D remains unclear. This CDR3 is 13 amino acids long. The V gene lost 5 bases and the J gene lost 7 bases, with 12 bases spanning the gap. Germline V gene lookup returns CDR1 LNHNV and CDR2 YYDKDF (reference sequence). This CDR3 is CATSLRDTNEQFF. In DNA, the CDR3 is TGTGCCACCAGCCTCCGAGACACTAATGAGCAGTTCTTC.

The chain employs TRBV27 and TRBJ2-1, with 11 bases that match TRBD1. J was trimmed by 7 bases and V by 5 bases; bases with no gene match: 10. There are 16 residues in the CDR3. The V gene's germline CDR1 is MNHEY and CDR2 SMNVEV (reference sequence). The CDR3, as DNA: TGTGCCAGCAGTCCCTTGGACAGGGGGCTACAGAATGAGCAGTTCTTC. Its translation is CASSPLDRGLQNEQFF.

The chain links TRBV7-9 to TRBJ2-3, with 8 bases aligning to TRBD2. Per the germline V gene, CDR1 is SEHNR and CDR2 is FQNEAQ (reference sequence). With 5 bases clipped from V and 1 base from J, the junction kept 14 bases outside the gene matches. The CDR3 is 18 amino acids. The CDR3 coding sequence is TGTGCCAGCAGCCGCAGGCTAGCGGGCTCTGGGGGCACAGATACGCAGTATTTT. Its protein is CASSRRLAGSGGTDTQYF. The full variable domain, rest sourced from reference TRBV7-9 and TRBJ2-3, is DTGVSQNPRHKITKRGQNVTFRCDPISEHNRLYWYRQTLGQGPEFLTYFQNEAQLEKSRLLSDRFSAERPKGSFSTLEIQRTEQGDSAMYLCASSRRLAGSGGTDTQYFGPGTRLTVL.

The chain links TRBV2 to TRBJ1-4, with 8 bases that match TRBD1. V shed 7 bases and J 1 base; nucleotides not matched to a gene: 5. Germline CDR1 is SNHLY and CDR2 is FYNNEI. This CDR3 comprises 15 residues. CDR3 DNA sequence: TGTGCCAGCATTGGACAGGGATTAACTAATGAAAAACTGTTTTTT. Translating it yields CASIGQGLTNEKLFF.

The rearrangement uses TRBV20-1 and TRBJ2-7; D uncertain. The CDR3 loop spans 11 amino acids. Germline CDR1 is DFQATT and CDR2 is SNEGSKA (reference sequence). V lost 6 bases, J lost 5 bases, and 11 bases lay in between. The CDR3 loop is CSAAEPDEQYF. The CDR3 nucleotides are TGCAGTGCCGCCGAGCCGGACGAGCAGTACTTC.

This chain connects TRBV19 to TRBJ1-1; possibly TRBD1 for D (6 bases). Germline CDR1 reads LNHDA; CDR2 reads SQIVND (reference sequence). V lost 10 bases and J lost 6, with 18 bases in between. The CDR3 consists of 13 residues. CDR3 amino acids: CATGTPGGAEAFF. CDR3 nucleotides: TGTGCCACCGGGACACCCGGTGGCGCTGAAGCTTTCTTT.

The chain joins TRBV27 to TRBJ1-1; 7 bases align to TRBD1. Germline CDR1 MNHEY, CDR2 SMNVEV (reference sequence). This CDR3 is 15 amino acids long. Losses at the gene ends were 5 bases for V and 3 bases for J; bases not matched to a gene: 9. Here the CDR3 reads CASSHRTGGDTEAFF. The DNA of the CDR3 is TGTGCCAGCAGTCATAGGACAGGAGGCGACACTGAAGCTTTCTTT.

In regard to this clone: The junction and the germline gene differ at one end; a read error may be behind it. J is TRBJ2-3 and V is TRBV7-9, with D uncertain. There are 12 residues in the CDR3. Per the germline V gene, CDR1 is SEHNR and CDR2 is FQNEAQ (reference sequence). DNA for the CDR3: TGTTCCAGCAGCCTATCAACAGATACGCAGTATTTT. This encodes CSSSLSTDTQYF. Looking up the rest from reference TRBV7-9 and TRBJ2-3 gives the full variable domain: DTGVSQNPRHKITKRGQNVTFRCDPISEHNRLYWYRQTLGQGPEFLTYFQNEAQLEKSRLLSDRFSAERPKGSFSTLEIQRTEQGDSAMYLCSSSLSTDTQYFGPGTRLTVL.

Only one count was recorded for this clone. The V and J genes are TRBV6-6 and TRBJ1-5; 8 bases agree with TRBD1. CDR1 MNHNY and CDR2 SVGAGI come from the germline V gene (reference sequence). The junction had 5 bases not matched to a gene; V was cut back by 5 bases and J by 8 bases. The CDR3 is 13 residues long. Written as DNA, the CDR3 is TGTGCCAGCAGTAGGACAGGGTACGAGCCCCAGCATTTT. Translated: CASSRTGYEPQHF.

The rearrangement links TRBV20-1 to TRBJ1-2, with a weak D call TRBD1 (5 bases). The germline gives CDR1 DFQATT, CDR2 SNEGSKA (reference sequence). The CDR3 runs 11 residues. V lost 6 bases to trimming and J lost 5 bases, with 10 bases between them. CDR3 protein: CSAPEGYGYTF. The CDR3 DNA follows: TGCAGTGCCCCGGAGGGGTATGGCTACACCTTC.

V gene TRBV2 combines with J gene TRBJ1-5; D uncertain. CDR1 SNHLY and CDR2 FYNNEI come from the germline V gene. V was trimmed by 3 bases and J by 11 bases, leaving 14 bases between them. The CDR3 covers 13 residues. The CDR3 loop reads CASSEGNQRTQHF. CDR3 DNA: TGTGCCAGCAGTGAGGGGAATCAGCGGACCCAGCATTTT.

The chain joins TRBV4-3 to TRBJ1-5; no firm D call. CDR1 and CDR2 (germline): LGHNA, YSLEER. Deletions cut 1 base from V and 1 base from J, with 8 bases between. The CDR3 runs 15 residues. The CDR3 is CASSQVAGSNQPQHF. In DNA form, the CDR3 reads TGCGCCAGCAGCCAAGTGGCAGGAAGCAATCAGCCCCAGCATTTT.

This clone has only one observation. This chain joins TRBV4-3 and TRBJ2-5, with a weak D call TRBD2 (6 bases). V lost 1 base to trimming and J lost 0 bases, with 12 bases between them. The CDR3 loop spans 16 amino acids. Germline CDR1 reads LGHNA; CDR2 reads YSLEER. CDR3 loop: CASSQVLRDYQETQYF. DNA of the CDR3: TGCGCCAGCAGCCAAGTCCTCCGGGACTACCAAGAGACCCAGTACTTC.

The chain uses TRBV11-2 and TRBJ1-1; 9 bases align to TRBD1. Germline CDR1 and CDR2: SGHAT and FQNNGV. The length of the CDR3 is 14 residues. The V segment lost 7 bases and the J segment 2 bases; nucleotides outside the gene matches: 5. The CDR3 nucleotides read TGTGCCAGCATCTTGGGACAGGGTAACACTGAAGCTTTCTTT. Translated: CASILGQGNTEAFF.

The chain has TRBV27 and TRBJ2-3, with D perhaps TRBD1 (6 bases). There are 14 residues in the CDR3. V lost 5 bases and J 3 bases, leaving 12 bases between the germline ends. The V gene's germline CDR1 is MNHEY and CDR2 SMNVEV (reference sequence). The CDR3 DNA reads TGTGCCAGCAGTGTGACAGGTACAACAGATACGCAGTATTTT. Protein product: CASSVTGTTDTQYF.

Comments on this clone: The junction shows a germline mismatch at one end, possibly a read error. The CDR3, as DNA: TGCGCCGGCAGCCCACAGGGTCCTAGCTCCTACGAGCAGTACTTC. The encoded protein is CAGSPQGPSSYEQYF. The rearrangement uses TRBV4-3 and TRBJ2-7; a possible D gene is TRBD1 (6 bases). Germline CDR1 is LGHNA and CDR2 is YSLEER. There are 15 residues in the CDR3.

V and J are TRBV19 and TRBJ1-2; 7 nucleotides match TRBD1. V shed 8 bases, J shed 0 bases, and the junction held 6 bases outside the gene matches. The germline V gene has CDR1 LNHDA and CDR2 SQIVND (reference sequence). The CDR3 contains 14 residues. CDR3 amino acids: CASGQVGSNYGYTF. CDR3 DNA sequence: TGTGCCAGTGGACAGGTTGGATCTAACTATGGCTACACCTTC.